Below are 17 T cell receptor beta chains sequenced from a single sample in a study of CD8 T cells in Susac syndrome. It was with random hexamers that roughly 0.5 to 1 ug RNA was reverse transcribed. Each CDR3 protein is one row after TCRdb ran MiXCR on the immunoSEQ multiplex PCR reads. Of 160,000 or so distinct CDR3 sequences in the sample, around 95% were seen once. The sequenced sample was CD4+ T cells from PBMCs. Receptors originate from a human donor in good health.

The rearrangement joins TRBV20-1 to TRBJ1-1; possible D gene TRBD1, 5 bases. The V gene lost 0 bases and the J gene lost 10 bases, with 18 bases spanning the gap. Germline assignment: CDR1 DFQATT and CDR2 SNEGSKA (reference sequence). The CDR3 extends over 14 amino acids. CDR3 in DNA: TGCAGTGCTAGAGATGCGGGGCGTCCGAGAGCAGCTTTCTTT. This encodes CSARDAGRPRAAFF.

The chain combines TRBV5-6 with TRBJ1-1, with 7 bases lining up with TRBD1. Germline CDR1 and CDR2: SGHDT and YYEEEE. Trimming at V came to 0 bases and at J to 5 bases, leaving 7 bases not matched to a gene. CDR3 size: 15 residues. The CDR3 DNA is TGTGCCAGCAGCTTGGTGTGGCAGGGGGGGACTGAAGCTTTCTTT. Encoded protein: CASSLVWQGGTEAFF.

The chain combines TRBV15 with TRBJ2-1; TRBD2 matches 7 bases. The CDR3 consists of 17 residues. The trim removed 1 base at V and 4 bases at J, leaving 10 bases unmatched. The germline V gene has CDR1 LNHNV and CDR2 YYDKDF (reference sequence). The CDR3 reads CATSRGRRGGAYNEQFF. CDR3 DNA sequence: TGTGCCACCAGCAGAGGAAGGCGCGGGGGAGCATACAATGAGCAGTTCTTC.

The chain has TRBV9 and TRBJ1-2, with D uncertain. V shed 0 bases and J shed 2 bases, with 14 bases lying between them. This CDR3 contains 16 residues. In germline, CDR1 is SGDLS, CDR2 YYNGEE. CDR3 in DNA: TGTGCCAGCAGCGTAGACGTAATTAGGGAAAACTATGGCTACACCTTC. It specifies CASSVDVIRENYGYTF. Filled out from reference TRBV9 and TRBJ1-2, the complete variable domain reads DSGVTQTPKHLITATGQRVTLRCSPRSGDLSVYWYQQSLDQGLQFLIQYYNGEERAKGNILERFSAQQFPDLHSELNLSSLELGDSALYFCASSVDVIRENYGYTFGSGTRLTVV.

This chain's CDR3 is CASSLSRTTGDTQYF. The CDR3 DNA is TGTGCCAGCAGCCTCTCTAGGACTACCGGAGATACGCAGTATTTT. The chain employs TRBV3-1 and TRBJ2-3; D may be TRBD2 (6 bases). The ends were cut back, 4 bases at V and 5 bases at J, with 16 bases in the middle. The germline CDR1 and CDR2 sequences are LGHDT and YNNKEL (reference sequence). This CDR3 has 15 amino acids.

The chain carries TRBV9 and TRBJ2-7; possibly TRBD2 for D (5 bases). The CDR3 loop spans 15 amino acids. V was clipped by 0 bases and J by 3 bases, with 13 bases between them. From germline, CDR1 is SGDLS and CDR2 YYNGEE. The CDR3 sequence is CASSVEAVGGYEQYF. CDR3 nucleotide sequence: TGTGCCAGCAGCGTAGAGGCCGTCGGAGGCTACGAGCAGTACTTC. Full variable domain (outside the CDR3, taken from reference TRBV9 and TRBJ2-7): DSGVTQTPKHLITATGQRVTLRCSPRSGDLSVYWYQQSLDQGLQFLIQYYNGEERAKGNILERFSAQQFPDLHSELNLSSLELGDSALYFCASSVEAVGGYEQYFGPGTRLTVT.

This chain connects TRBV25-1 to TRBJ1-1; tentative D call: TRBD1 (6 bases). There are 17 residues in the CDR3. V was trimmed by 3 bases and J by 5 bases, leaving 22 bases between them. Per the germline V gene, CDR1 is MGHDK and CDR2 is SYGVNS. The CDR3 is CASSDPSRGGRGTEAFF. The CDR3 nucleotides read TGTGCCAGCAGTGACCCTTCCCGAGGGGGGCGAGGAACTGAAGCTTTCTTT.

CDR3 sequence (DNA): TGCAGTGCTAGAGATCCACAGGGAGGATTCAATGAGCAGTTCTTC. Translating gives CSARDPQGGFNEQFF. This sequence joins TRBV20-1 and TRBJ2-1; either TRBD1 or TRBD2 may fit D (6 bases each). V was pared by 0 bases and J by 6 bases, with 15 bases between. The CDR3 has 15 amino acids. Germline CDR1 DFQATT, CDR2 SNEGSKA (reference sequence).

This chain links TRBV30 with TRBJ2-5, with 7 bases identical to TRBD1. Germline assignment: CDR1 GTSNPN and CDR2 SVGIG (reference sequence). CDR3 length: 16 residues. V shed 3 bases, J shed 5 bases, and the junction held 15 bases outside the gene matches. CDR3 sequence: CAWSKIQTGIRETQYF. Here the CDR3 DNA reads TGTGCCTGGAGCAAGATTCAGACAGGGATTAGGGAGACCCAGTACTTC.

In this sample, this clonotype turned up once. The gene calls are TRBV29-1 and TRBJ1-2; D call uncertain. The CDR3 is made up of 13 amino acids. Germline V gene data show CDR1 as SQVTM and CDR2 as ANQGSEA. Trimming removed 3 bases at V and 5 bases at J, with 13 bases between. DNA of the CDR3: TGCAGCGTTGAGGCAGAGTCTAGGTATGGCTACACCTTC. Protein sequence: CSVEAESRYGYTF.

This chain links TRBV5-4 with TRBJ1-6; 9 bases map to TRBD1. Germline loops: CDR1 SGHNT, CDR2 YYREEE (reference sequence). Trimming cost V 4 bases and J 6 bases; bases outside gene matches: 8. This CDR3 spans 16 amino acids. CDR3 DNA sequence: TGTGCCAGCAGCCCGATGACAGGGGGACCTAATTCACCCCTCCACTTT. Encoded protein: CASSPMTGGPNSPLHF.

This chain uses TRBV20-1 with TRBJ2-1; D may match TRBD1 or TRBD2 (5 bases each). The CDR3 totals 14 residues. Trimming pared 5 bases from V and 4 bases from J, leaving 15 bases between. Germline CDR1 reads DFQATT; CDR2 reads SNEGSKA (reference sequence). The CDR3 sequence is CSAASGLTYNEQFF. The CDR3 DNA is TGCAGTGCTGCCTCGGGGCTTACTTACAATGAGCAGTTCTTC.

With respect to this clonotype: Compared with germline, one end of the junction differs, possibly owing to a read error. The chain joins TRBV27 to TRBJ1-4, with D perhaps matching TRBD1 (6 bases). CDR1 and CDR2 from the germline V gene are MNHEY and SMNVEV (reference sequence). This CDR3 has 16 residues. The CDR3, as DNA: TGTGCCGGCAGTTTGGGGGCAGCATCAACTAATGAAAAACTGTTTTTT. Translated, it gives CAGSLGAASTNEKLFF.

On this clonotype: The germline gene is not matched at one end of the junction; a read error may be the cause. The V call is TRBV7-2, the J call TRBJ1-4; 7 positions agree with TRBD1. CDR1 is SGHTA, CDR2 FQGNSA, per germline. This CDR3 comprises 15 residues. The CDR3, as DNA: TGTGCCAGCAGCTGGGACAGTGCAACTAATGAAAAACTTTTTTTT. Translating it yields CASSWDSATNEKLFF.

This sequence joins TRBV5-1 and TRBJ1-1, with a tentative D call TRBD1 (5 bases). The V gene lost 3 bases and the J gene lost 3 bases, with 15 bases spanning the gap. CDR3 size: 15 residues. Germline CDR1 is SGHRS and CDR2 is YFSETQ. CDR3 in DNA: TGCGCCAGCAGCTCCCAGGGTCCATCGGACACTGAAGCTTTCTTT. Translated, it gives CASSSQGPSDTEAFF.

The rearrangement joins TRBV29-1 to TRBJ2-3; no reliable D call. The CDR3 length is 12 residues. The V end was cut by 0 bases, the J end by 6 bases, with 7 bases between. Germline CDR1 and CDR2: SQVTM and ANQGSEA. The CDR3: CSVEDLRDTQYF. DNA for the CDR3: TGCAGCGTTGAAGATCTAAGGGATACGCAGTATTTT.

V is TRBV20-1 and J is TRBJ1-5; 9 nucleotides line up with TRBD1. Germline V lookup: CDR1 DFQATT, CDR2 SNEGSKA (reference sequence). Trimming at V came to 4 bases and at J to 2 bases, leaving 3 bases not matched to a gene. The CDR3 is made up of 14 amino acids. CDR3 coding DNA: TGCAGTGCTACAAGGACAGGGGGCAATCAGCCCCAGCATTTT. Translating gives CSATRTGGNQPQHF.